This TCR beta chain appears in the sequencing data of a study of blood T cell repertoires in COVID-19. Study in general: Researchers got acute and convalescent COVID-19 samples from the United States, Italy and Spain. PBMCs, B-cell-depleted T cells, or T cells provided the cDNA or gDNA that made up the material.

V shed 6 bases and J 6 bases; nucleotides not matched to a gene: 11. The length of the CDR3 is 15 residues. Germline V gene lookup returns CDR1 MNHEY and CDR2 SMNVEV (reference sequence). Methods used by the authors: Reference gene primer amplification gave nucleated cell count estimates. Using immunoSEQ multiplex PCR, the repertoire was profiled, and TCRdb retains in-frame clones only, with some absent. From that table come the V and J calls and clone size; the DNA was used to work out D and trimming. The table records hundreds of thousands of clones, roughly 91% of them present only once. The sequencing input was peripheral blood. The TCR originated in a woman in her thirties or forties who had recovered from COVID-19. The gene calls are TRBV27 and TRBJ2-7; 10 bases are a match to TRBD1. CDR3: CASSWGGGQGFEQYF. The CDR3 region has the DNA TGTGCCAGCAGCTGGGGTGGGGGACAGGGGTTCGAGCAGTACTTC.